Sequencing of this TCR beta chain was carried out in a study of blood T cells in healthy people across ages. Whole-study findings and limits: Both naive CD4+ cell counts and diversity were greater in long-lived donors than in aged donors.

Using a J-beta primer mix together with a sample-barcoded 5' primer, a second PCR was run for roughly 7 to 11 cycles. TCRdb re-called the 5' RACE reads through MiXCR, storing one row per CDR3 protein. The sample contains over 500,000 distinct CDR3 sequences, approximately 52% of which appear only once. CDR1 is WSHSY and CDR2 is SAAADI in the germline V gene. The CDR3 covers 14 residues. The ends were cut back, 6 bases at V and 6 bases at J, with 16 bases in the middle. With regard to this clonotype: Its target is not known.

Ten milliliters of peripheral blood were drawn from each donor into EDTA-treated tubes. Sequences were obtained from blood. The TCR originated in an elderly woman in good health. This sequence joins TRBV10-2 and TRBJ2-3; tentatively, D is TRBD1 or TRBD2 (5 bases each). DNA of the CDR3: TGCGCCAGCAGAGACGGGACCCCCGCGGATACGCAGTATTTT. Residues: CASRDGTPADTQYF.